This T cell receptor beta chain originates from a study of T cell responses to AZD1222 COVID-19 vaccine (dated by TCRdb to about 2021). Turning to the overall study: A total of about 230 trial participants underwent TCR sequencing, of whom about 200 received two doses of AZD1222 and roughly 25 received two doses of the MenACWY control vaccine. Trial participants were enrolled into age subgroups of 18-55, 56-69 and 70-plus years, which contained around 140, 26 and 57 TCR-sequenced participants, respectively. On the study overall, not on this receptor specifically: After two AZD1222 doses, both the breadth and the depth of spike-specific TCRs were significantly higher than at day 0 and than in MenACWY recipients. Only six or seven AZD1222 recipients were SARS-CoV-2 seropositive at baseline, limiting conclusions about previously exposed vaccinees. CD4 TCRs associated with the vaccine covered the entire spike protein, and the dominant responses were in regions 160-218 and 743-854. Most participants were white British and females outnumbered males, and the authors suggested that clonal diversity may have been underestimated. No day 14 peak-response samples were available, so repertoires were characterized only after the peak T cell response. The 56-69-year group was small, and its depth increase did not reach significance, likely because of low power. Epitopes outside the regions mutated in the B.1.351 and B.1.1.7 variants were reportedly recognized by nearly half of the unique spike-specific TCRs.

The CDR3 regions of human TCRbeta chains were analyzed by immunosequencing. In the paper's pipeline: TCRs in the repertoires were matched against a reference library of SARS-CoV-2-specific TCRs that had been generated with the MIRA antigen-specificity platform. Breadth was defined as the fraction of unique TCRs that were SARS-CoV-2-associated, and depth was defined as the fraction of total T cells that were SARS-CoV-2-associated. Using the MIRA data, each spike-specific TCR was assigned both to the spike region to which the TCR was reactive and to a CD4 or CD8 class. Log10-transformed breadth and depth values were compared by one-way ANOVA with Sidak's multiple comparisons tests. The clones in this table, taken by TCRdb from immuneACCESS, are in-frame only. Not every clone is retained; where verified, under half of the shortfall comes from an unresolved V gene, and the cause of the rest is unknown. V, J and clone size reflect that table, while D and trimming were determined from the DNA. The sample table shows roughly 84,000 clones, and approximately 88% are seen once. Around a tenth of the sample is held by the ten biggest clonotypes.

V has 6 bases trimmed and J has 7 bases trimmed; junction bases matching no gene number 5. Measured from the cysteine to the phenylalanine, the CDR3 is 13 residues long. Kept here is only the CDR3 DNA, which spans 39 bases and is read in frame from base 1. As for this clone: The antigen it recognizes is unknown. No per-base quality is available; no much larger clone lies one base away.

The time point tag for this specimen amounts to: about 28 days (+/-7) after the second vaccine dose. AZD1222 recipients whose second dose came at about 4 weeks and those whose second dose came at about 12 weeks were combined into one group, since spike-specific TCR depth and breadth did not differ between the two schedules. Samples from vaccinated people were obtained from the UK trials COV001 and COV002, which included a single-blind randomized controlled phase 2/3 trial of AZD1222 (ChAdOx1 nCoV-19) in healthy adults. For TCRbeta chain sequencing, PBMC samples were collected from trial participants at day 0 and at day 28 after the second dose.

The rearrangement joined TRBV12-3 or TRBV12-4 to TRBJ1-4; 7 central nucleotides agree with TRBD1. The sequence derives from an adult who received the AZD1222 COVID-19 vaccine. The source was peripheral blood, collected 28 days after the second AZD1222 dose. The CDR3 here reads CASSPGQLEKLFF. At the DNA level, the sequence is TGTGCCAGCAGCCCGGGACAGCTTGAAAAACTGTTTTTT.